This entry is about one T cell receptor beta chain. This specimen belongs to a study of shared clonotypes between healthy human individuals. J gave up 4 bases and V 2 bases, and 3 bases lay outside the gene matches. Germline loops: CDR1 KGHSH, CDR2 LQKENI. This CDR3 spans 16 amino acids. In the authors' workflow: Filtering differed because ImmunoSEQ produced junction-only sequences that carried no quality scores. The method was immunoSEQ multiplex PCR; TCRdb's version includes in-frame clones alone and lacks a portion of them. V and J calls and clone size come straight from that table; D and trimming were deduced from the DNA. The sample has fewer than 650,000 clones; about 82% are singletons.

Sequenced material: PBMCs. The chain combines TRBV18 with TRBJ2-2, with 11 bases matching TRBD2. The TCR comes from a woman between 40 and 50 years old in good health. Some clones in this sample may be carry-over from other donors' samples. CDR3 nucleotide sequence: TGTGCCAGCTCACCAGAACTAGCGGGAGTCACCGGGGAGCTGTTTTTT. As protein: CASSPELAGVTGELFF.